The 7 T cell receptor beta chains reported below all come from one sample, sequenced in a study of cytomegalovirus exposure and HLA in healthy donors. The data were produced by immunoSEQ multiplex PCR, yet TCRdb's version contains in-frame clones alone and is incomplete. The sample has 65,000 to 75,000 clones, over 90% seen once. Sequenced sample: PBMCs. These receptors all come from a woman aged 18-29 years in good health and CMV-seropositive.

This chain connects TRBV14 to TRBJ2-7, with D tentatively TRBD1 (6 bases). The germline gives CDR1 SGHDN, CDR2 FVKESK. V lost 1 base and J 3 bases, leaving 10 bases between the germline ends. There are 14 residues in the CDR3. In DNA form, the CDR3 reads TGTGCCAGCAGCCAAGCAAACAGGGTCTACGAGCAGTACTTC. The encoded protein is CASSQANRVYEQYF.

V gene TRBV7-2 combines with J gene TRBJ2-1; the D gene is possibly TRBD2 (5 bases). V dropped 5 bases and J dropped 8 bases, with 16 bases sitting between them. The CDR3 length is 14 residues. CDR1 and CDR2 from the germline V gene are SGHTA and FQGNSA. In nucleotides, the CDR3 is TGTGCCAGCAGCCCCCTAAATAGGCGGGATGAGCAGTTCTTC. It is translated as CASSPLNRRDEQFF.

This rearrangement joins TRBV21-1 to TRBJ2-7; the table's D call, TRBD2, has no DNA check behind it. TRBV21-1 constitutes a pseudogene. This CDR3 is built from 18 residues. CDR3 DNA sequence: TGTGCCAGCAGCAACCCAGGGAGGAGGGTATTTCCACTTTACGAGCAGTACTTC. Translating it yields CASSNPGRRVFPLYEQYF.

The V gene is TRBV6-6, the J gene TRBJ1-5; no definite D call. The CDR3 sequence is 14 residues long. V dropped 5 bases and J dropped 11 bases, with 19 bases sitting between them. The germline V gene encodes CDR1 MNHNY and CDR2 SVGAGI (reference sequence). CDR3 sequence: CASSGEDRITSQHF. CDR3 nucleotides: TGTGCCAGCAGTGGGGAGGACCGAATAACATCCCAGCATTTT.

This clone was detected only once. V usage is TRBV7-2 and J usage is TRBJ2-4; 9 nucleotides agree with TRBD1. CDR1 is SGHTA and CDR2 is FQGNSA in the germline V gene. Losses at the gene ends were 5 bases for V and 3 bases for J; bases not matched to a gene: 2. The CDR3 consists of 14 residues. In nucleotides, the CDR3 is TGTGCCAGCAGCGTGGACAGGGGCAAAAACATTCAGTACTTC. This gives the protein CASSVDRGKNIQYF.

The gene calls are TRBV11-2 and TRBJ2-1, with 7 bases that match TRBD1. This CDR3 is built from 13 residues. CDR1 is SGHAT and CDR2 is FQNNGV in the germline V gene. Germline trimming cut 8 bases from V and 9 bases from J; bases unmatched to any gene: 10. CDR3 region: CASEDRAVSEQFF. In DNA form, the CDR3 reads TGTGCCAGCGAAGACAGGGCGGTTAGTGAGCAGTTCTTC.

V usage is TRBV7-9 and J usage is TRBJ1-1, with TRBD1 matching 7 bases. The V gene end was trimmed by 3 bases and the J gene end by 2 bases; junction bases not matched to a gene: 3. This CDR3 contains 14 residues. Germline loops: CDR1 SEHNR, CDR2 FQNEAQ (reference sequence). The CDR3 DNA sequence: TGTGCCAGCAGCTTCCGGACAGGCAACACTGAAGCTTTCTTT. Translating gives CASSFRTGNTEAFF. Full variable domain (missing parts from reference TRBV7-9 and TRBJ1-1): DTGVSQNPRHKITKRGQNVTFRCDPISEHNRLYWYRQTLGQGPEFLTYFQNEAQLEKSRLLSDRFSAERPKGSFSTLEIQRTEQGDSAMYLCASSFRTGNTEAFFGQGTRLTVV.